The subject of this entry is one TCR beta chain. The data originate from a study of blood T cell repertoires in COVID-19. Original handling: Researchers report that nucleated cell counts were estimated from reference gene primer amplification. Assay used: immunoSEQ multiplex PCR; TCRdb lists only in-frame clones, some missing. That table supplies the V and J calls and clone size; D and trimming were determined from the DNA. The repertoire holds 260,000 or so clones, 81% seen once, with 7.5% in the top ten. Germline CDR1 and CDR2: SGHRS and YFSETQ. CDR3 length: 15 amino acids. The J segment lost 3 bases and the V segment lost 0 bases, leaving 6 bases of the junction unmatched.

This receptor was taken from a woman of 80 years or more with COVID-19, enrolled during active disease. The sequenced material came from peripheral blood. The rearrangement links TRBV5-1 to TRBJ2-7; 7 bases fit TRBD2. As DNA, the CDR3 is TGCGCCAGCAGCTTGGCAGTAGCGGGCCTCTACGAGCAGTACTTC. Its translation is CASSLAVAGLYEQYF.